Following are 2 T cell receptor beta chains from one sample sequenced in a study of cytomegalovirus exposure and HLA in healthy donors (dated by TCRdb to the late 2010s). The method behind the library was the immunoSEQ multiplex PCR assay. A mixture of 60 forward primers for TCR Vbeta segments and 13 reverse primers for TCR Jbeta segments was used in the multiplex PCR. The clones in this table, taken by TCRdb from immuneACCESS, are in-frame only. Not every clone is retained; where verified, under half of the shortfall comes from an unresolved V gene, and the cause of the rest is unknown. This sample gives under 80,000 clones in total; around 75% of them show up just once. The leading ten clones occupy approximately 7.3% of the sample. Sequenced sample: PBMCs. Receptors were obtained from a woman aged 35 to 49 in good health and CMV-seronegative.

The chain employs TRBV4-1 and TRBJ2-3, with 11 bases matching TRBD1. V lost 4 bases and J lost 4; bases outside the gene matches: 10. This CDR3 is built from 17 residues. Per the germline V gene, CDR1 is MGHRA and CDR2 is YSYEKL. The CDR3 loop reads CASSPAGQGAFADTQYF. The CDR3 region has the DNA TGCGCCAGCAGCCCCGCCGGACAGGGGGCTTTCGCAGATACGCAGTATTTT.

On this clone: Other DNA sequences of this sample code for an identical CDR3. The J gene is TRBJ2-7, the V gene TRBV6-6, with D tentatively TRBD2 (5 bases). The CDR3 length is 14 residues. Germline CDR1 is MNHNY and CDR2 is SVGAGI (reference sequence). Trimming left V 7 bases short and J 0 bases short, with 13 bases between. The CDR3: CASTLAGSSYEQYF. The CDR3 DNA reads as TGTGCCAGCACCCTGGCGGGCAGCTCCTACGAGCAGTACTTC.